This TCR beta chain stems from a study of T cell repertoires in cytomegalovirus infection. Broader study findings: The study identified carriers of CMV plus the relevant HLA from cumulative public TCR beta family frequency. HLA-C-restricted TCR beta clonotypes specific for CMV led the ex vivo response.

In the case of this clonotype: Antigen: not known.

MiXCR, run by TCRdb on the reads, gives a single entry per CDR3 protein. The table shows about 400,000 distinct CDR3 sequences, with around 18% occurring only once. Sequenced sample: PBMCs. This receptor was obtained from a human donor in good health (CMV status not recorded). Some clones in this sample may be carry-over from other donors' samples.

The CDR3 is CASSLTGTELYEQYF. In nucleotides, the CDR3 is TGTGCCAGCAGCCTCACCGGGACAGAACTCTACGAGCAGTACTTC. V and J are TRBV7-2 and TRBJ2-7; 7 bases are a match to TRBD1. The junction had 10 bases not matched to a gene; V was cut back by 5 bases and J by 3 bases. The CDR3 totals 15 residues. CDR1 and CDR2 from the germline V gene are SGHTA and FQGNSA.